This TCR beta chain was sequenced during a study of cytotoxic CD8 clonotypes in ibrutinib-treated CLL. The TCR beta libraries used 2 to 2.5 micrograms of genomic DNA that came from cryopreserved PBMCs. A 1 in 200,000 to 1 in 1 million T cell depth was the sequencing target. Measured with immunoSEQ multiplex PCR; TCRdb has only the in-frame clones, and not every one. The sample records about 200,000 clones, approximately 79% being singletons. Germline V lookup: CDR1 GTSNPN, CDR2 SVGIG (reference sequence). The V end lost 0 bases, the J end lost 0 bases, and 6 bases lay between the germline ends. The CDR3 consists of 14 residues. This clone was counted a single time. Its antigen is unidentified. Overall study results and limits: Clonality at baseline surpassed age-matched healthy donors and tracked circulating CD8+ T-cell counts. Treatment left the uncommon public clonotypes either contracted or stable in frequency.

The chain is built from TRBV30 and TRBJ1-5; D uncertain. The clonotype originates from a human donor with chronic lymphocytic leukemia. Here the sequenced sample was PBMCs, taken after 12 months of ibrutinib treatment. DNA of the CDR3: TGTGCCTGGAGTGTAATGGGTAGCAATCAGCCCCAGCATTTT. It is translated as CAWSVMGSNQPQHF.